The rows below give T cell receptor beta chains drawn from one sample of a study of cytomegalovirus exposure and HLA in healthy donors. The table came from immunoSEQ multiplex PCR; TCRdb's copy has only in-frame clones and leaves some out. The sample holds under 200,000 clones, around 85% seen once. The sequenced sample was PBMCs. These receptors were taken from a woman between 45 and 65 years old in good health and CMV-seronegative. The CDR3 runs from the conserved cysteine through the conserved F or W. The D gene is left open where the match is weak. Expanded clones get a size class; other rows say once, few or many, or leave the size out.

J	size	D	V	length	CDR3	DNA
TRBJ2-1	.	.	TRBV5-1	15	CASSSLGGSYNEQFF	TGCGCCAGCAGCTCCCTAGGGGGTTCCTACAATGAGCAGTTCTTC
TRBJ2-2	.	.	TRBV10-3	14	CAIRTGQNTGELFF	TGTGCCATCAGGACAGGCCAGAACACCGGGGAGCTGTTTTTT
TRBJ1-5	.	.	TRBV5-1	15	CASSLAGGGYQPQHF	TGCGCCAGCAGCTTGGCCGGGGGGGGGTATCAGCCCCAGCATTTT
TRBJ2-5	once	.	TRBV15	15	CATSRDPDRKETQYF	TGTGCCACCAGCAGAGATCCGGACAGAAAAGAGACCCAGTACTTC
TRBJ2-2	.	TRBD2	TRBV5-4	16	CASSSGGRVVSGELFF	TGTGCCAGCAGCTCGGGCGGGAGAGTCGTATCCGGGGAGCTGTTTTTT
TRBJ2-3	.	TRBD1	TRBV7-2	16	CASSRSGGFSTDTQYF	TGTGCCAGCAGCCGTTCAGGGGGCTTTAGCACAGATACGCAGTATTTT
TRBJ1-1	.	.	TRBV7-9	13	CASSLEANTEAFF	TGTGCCAGCAGCTTAGAAGCGAACACTGAAGCTTTCTTT
TRBJ1-5	.	.	TRBV28	15	CASSLSGVGNQPQHF	TGTGCCAGCAGTTTATCCGGGGTGGGCAATCAGCCCCAGCATTTT
TRBJ2-5	.	.	TRBV5-1	15	CASSLLLARMETQYF	TGCGCCAGCAGCCTCCTCCTCGCGCGAATGGAGACCCAGTACTTC
TRBJ2-3	.	TRBD1	TRBV18	16	CASSRLGTASTDTQYF	TGTGCCAGCTCTCGACTCGGGACAGCTAGCACAGATACGCAGTATTTT
TRBJ1-3	.	.	TRBV2	15	CASSAAGIGGNTIYF	TGTGCCAGCAGTGCCGCAGGGATAGGAGGAAACACCATATATTTT
TRBJ2-6	few	.	TRBV19	16	CASTIGGWLGANVLTF	TGTGCCAGTACCATTGGTGGTTGGCTTGGGGCCAACGTCCTGACTTTC
TRBJ1-5	.	.	TRBV2	14	CASSSSRGNQPQHF	TGTGCCAGCAGTTCTAGCAGGGGTAATCAGCCCCAGCATTTT
TRBJ2-7	.	.	TRBV6-6	13	CAGSYSTSAEQYF	TGTGCCGGCAGTTACTCGACTAGTGCCGAGCAGTACTTC
TRBJ2-7	.	.	TRBV11-1	14	CASSSDPGSYEQYF	TGTGCCAGCAGCTCCGACCCGGGATCCTACGAGCAGTACTTC
TRBJ2-1	.	TRBD1	TRBV11-2	16	CASSTSLGQGARWGFF	TGTGCCAGCAGCACATCACTGGGACAGGGGGCGAGATGGGGGTTCTTC
TRBJ1-1	.	.	TRBV9	14	CASSVTGLDTEAFF	TGTGCCAGCAGCGTTACAGGGTTGGACACTGAAGCTTTCTTT
TRBJ1-2	.	.	TRBV5-4	14	CASSLKNGNYGYTF	TGTGCCAGCAGCTTAAAGAACGGGAACTATGGCTACACCTTC
TRBJ1-5	once	.	TRBV4-1	17	CASSRLVGTPSNQPQHF	TGCGCCAGCAGCCGCCTAGTGGGGACTCCTAGCAATCAGCCCCAGCATTTT
TRBJ1-2	.	TRBD1	TRBV6-1	14	CASSEPGQFYGYTF	TGTGCCAGCAGTGAGCCGGGACAGTTCTATGGCTACACCTTC
TRBJ1-1	.	.	TRBV19	12	CASRADYTEAFF	TGTGCCAGTAGAGCGGACTACACTGAAGCTTTCTTT
TRBJ2-1	.	.	TRBV10-2	16	CASSEVSKASYNEQFF	TGCGCCAGCAGTGAGGTCAGCAAAGCGTCCTACAATGAGCAGTTCTTC
TRBJ1-3	.	.	TRBV28	14	CASRTGYSGNTIYF	TGTGCCAGCAGGACAGGTTACTCTGGAAACACCATATATTTT
TRBJ1-2	.	.	TRBV18	15	CASSPPRGSDYGYTF	TGTGCCAGCTCACCACCGAGGGGGTCGGACTATGGCTACACCTTC
TRBJ2-1	.	TRBD1	TRBV4-1	17	CASSPARQGSSYNEQFF	TGCGCCAGCAGCCCCGCACGACAGGGGAGCTCCTACAATGAGCAGTTCTTC
TRBJ2-3	.	.	TRBV4-3	13	CASSQQNTDTQYF	TGCGCCAGCAGCCAACAAAACACAGATACGCAGTATTTT
TRBJ2-1	.	TRBD2	TRBV7-9	14	CASRPGTSEGEQFF	TGTGCCAGCAGACCTGGGACTAGCGAGGGTGAGCAGTTCTTC
TRBJ2-1	.	TRBD1	TRBV5-4	13	CASSTGQPAEQFF	TGTGCCAGCAGCACGGGACAGCCGGCTGAGCAGTTCTTC
TRBJ2-3	.	.	TRBV10-1	16	CATRRGQDYSTDTQYF	TGCGCCACTCGTCGGGGTCAGGACTATTCCACAGATACGCAGTATTTT
TRBJ1-6	.	TRBD1	TRBV5-6	17	CASSIKQGRKDNSPLHF	TGTGCCAGCAGCATTAAACAGGGGAGAAAAGATAATTCACCCCTCCACTTT
TRBJ1-2	.	.	TRBV23-1	15	CASSQSLGLPYGYTF	TGCGCCAGCAGTCAATCGCTGGGACTACCCTATGGCTACACCTTC
TRBJ2-1	.	.	TRBV29-1	14	CSKCEGELDNEQFF	TGCAGCAAATGTGAGGGGGAGTTGGACAATGAGCAGTTCTTC
TRBJ2-1	.	TRBD1	TRBV6-1	14	CASRAGTGFNEQFF	TGTGCCAGCAGGGCCGGGACAGGGTTCAATGAGCAGTTCTTC
TRBJ2-3	.	TRBD2	TRBV2	16	CASLRLAGFSTDTQYF	TGTGCCAGCTTAAGACTAGCGGGCTTTAGCACAGATACGCAGTATTTT
TRBJ1-2	.	.	TRBV19	15	CASNWQSTANYGYTF	TGTGCCAGTAATTGGCAGTCCACAGCTAACTATGGCTACACCTTC
TRBJ1-1	.	.	TRBV6-1	11	CASVVNTEAFF	TGTGCCAGCGTCGTGAACACTGAAGCTTTCTTT
TRBJ2-7	.	.	TRBV2	14	CASRRQGESDEQYF	TGTGCCAGCAGGCGTCAAGGGGAATCGGACGAGCAGTACTTC
TRBJ2-7	few	.	TRBV27	12	CASSFEGYEQYF	TGTGCCAGCAGTTTTGAGGGCTACGAGCAGTACTTC
TRBJ1-1	.	TRBD1	TRBV7-9	14	CASRQGQVNTEAFF	TGTGCCAGCAGACAGGGACAGGTGAACACTGAAGCTTTCTTT
TRBJ2-6	.	TRBD1	TRBV5-1	17	CASSPRGLGAGANVLTF	TGCGCCAGCAGCCCCAGGGGGTTAGGCGCTGGGGCCAACGTCCTGACTTTC
TRBJ2-7	few	.	TRBV28	11	CASSAHYEQYF	TGTGCCAGCAGTGCACACTACGAGCAGTACTTC
TRBJ2-5	.	.	TRBV5-1	11	CASGLLETQYF	TGCGCCAGCGGACTATTGGAGACCCAGTACTTC
TRBJ2-7	few	.	TRBV5-1	14	CASSLAEGSSEQYF	TGCGCCAGCAGCTTGGCGGAGGGCTCGAGCGAGCAGTACTTC
TRBJ1-2	.	.	TRBV28	11	CGARSNYGYTF	TGTGGGGCCCGGTCTAACTATGGCTACACCTTC
TRBJ2-7	.	TRBD1	TRBV9	14	CASSLRQGAGEQYF	TGTGCCAGCAGCCTACGACAGGGGGCCGGCGAGCAGTACTTC
TRBJ2-6	few	.	TRBV15	18	CATSRGGGDPSGANVLTF	TGTGCCACCAGCAGAGGAGGGGGGGACCCCTCTGGGGCCAACGTCCTGACTTTC
TRBJ2-1	.	TRBD2	TRBV4-2	17	CASSQAAGESSYNEQFF	TGTGCCAGCAGCCAAGCAGCGGGGGAAAGCTCCTACAATGAGCAGTTCTTC
TRBJ2-1	.	.	TRBV5-6	15	CASSWGARGYNEQFF	TGTGCCAGCAGCTGGGGTGCCAGGGGATACAATGAGCAGTTCTTC
TRBJ2-7	.	TRBD1	TRBV5-1	15	CASSFRGRTDYEQYF	TGCGCCAGCAGCTTCAGGGGGCGCACGGACTACGAGCAGTACTTC
TRBJ2-1	.	TRBD1	TRBV5-6	16	CASRPLGGSSYNEQFF	TGTGCCAGCAGGCCCTTAGGGGGCAGCTCCTACAATGAGCAGTTCTTC
TRBJ2-7	.	.	TRBV6-1	12	CASSEQGNEQYF	TGTGCCAGCAGTGAGCAGGGCAACGAGCAGTACTTC
TRBJ2-3	few	TRBD2	TRBV6-5	13	CASSYGTSGAQYF	TGTGCCAGCAGTTACGGGACTAGCGGGGCGCAGTATTTT
TRBJ2-2	.	.	TRBV6-6	15	CASSLRLEVAGELFF	TGTGCCAGCAGCCTCAGACTAGAAGTCGCCGGGGAGCTGTTTTTT